The 22 T cell receptor beta chains below all came from one sample that was sequenced in a study of OX40 agonist ivuxolimab in advanced cancers. Profiled with immunoSEQ multiplex PCR; TCRdb holds only in-frame clones, not every one. Of approximately 50,000 clones listed, approximately 80% were seen once; the top ten hold 3.9%. The input for sequencing was CD4+ or CD8+ T cells sorted from blood, taken in a trial of the OX40 agonist ivuxolimab. The receptors come from an adult with an advanced solid tumor such as melanoma, head and neck, liver or kidney cancer.

This clone has a handful of counts. The V gene is TRBV11-2, the J gene TRBJ1-1, with 9 bases fitting TRBD1. The V and J ends lost 5 bases and 5 bases, in that order; junction bases with no gene match: 9. From germline, CDR1 is SGHAT and CDR2 FQNNGV. This CDR3 contains 15 residues. The CDR3 region is CASSARQGVRTEAFF. The CDR3 bases are TGTGCCAGCAGCGCACGACAGGGGGTCAGGACTGAAGCTTTCTTT.

The table lists this clone with a count of one. The V and J genes are TRBV11-2 and TRBJ2-2; no clear D gene. This CDR3 is 13 amino acids long. The V gene lost 2 bases and the J gene lost 2 bases, with 3 bases spanning the gap. CDR1 is SGHAT, CDR2 FQNNGV, per germline. CDR3 in amino acids: CASSLTNTGELFF. In DNA form, the CDR3 reads TGTGCCAGCAGCTTAACTAACACCGGGGAGCTGTTTTTT.

The CDR3 region has the DNA TGCGCCAGCAGTGGACAGGGCTCAGCTGGGGCCAACGTCCTGACTTTC. It yields the protein CASSGQGSAGANVLTF. The chain couples TRBV5-1 to TRBJ2-6, with TRBD1 identical over 8 bases. V dropped 5 bases and J dropped 2; count of bases not matched to a gene: 6. From germline, CDR1 is SGHRS and CDR2 YFSETQ. The CDR3 is made up of 16 amino acids. Full variable domain (remainder filled in from reference TRBV5-1 and TRBJ2-6): KAGVTQTPRYLIKTRGQQVTLSCSPISGHRSVSWYQQTPGQGLQFLFEYFSETQRNKGNFPGRFSGRQFSNSRSEMNVSTLELGDSALYLCASSGQGSAGANVLTFGAGSRLTVL.

The chain uses TRBV29-1 and TRBJ2-3; 10 positions agree with TRBD2. The CDR3 is 17 residues long. In germline, CDR1 is SQVTM, CDR2 ANQGSEA. V shed 7 bases and J 2 bases; nucleotides not matched to a gene: 15. CDR3 loop: CSGGLAATPQFTDTQYF. CDR3 DNA: TGCAGCGGAGGACTAGCGGCGACCCCTCAATTCACAGATACGCAGTATTTT.

This clone is categorized as medium-sized. The gene calls are TRBV30 and TRBJ2-5; possible D gene TRBD1, 6 bases. V lost 0 bases and J lost 7, with 9 bases in between. There are 12 residues in the CDR3. Germline V gene lookup returns CDR1 GTSNPN and CDR2 SVGIG (reference sequence). CDR3 sequence reads: CAWSVLGGTQYF. The CDR3 coding sequence is TGTGCCTGGAGTGTACTAGGGGGGACCCAGTACTTC.

This clone was counted between two and nine times. The chain uses TRBV7-3 and TRBJ2-2, with D perhaps given as TRBD1 or TRBD2 (6 bases each). V was trimmed by 5 bases and J by 1 base, leaving 14 bases between them. Looked up from germline, CDR1 is SGHTA and CDR2 is FQGTGA. The CDR3 extends over 16 amino acids. The CDR3 region is CASSRRGSLNTGELFF. Here the CDR3 DNA reads TGTGCCAGCAGCCGGAGGGGGTCCCTGAACACCGGGGAGCTGTTTTTT.

The chain is built from TRBV5-1 and TRBJ2-1; 9 bases are a match to TRBD2. V shed 3 bases and J 6 bases; nucleotides not matched to a gene: 13. The CDR3 runs to 17 residues. Germline V CDR1 and CDR2: SGHRS, YFSETQ. CDR3 coding DNA: TGCGCCAGCAGCTCTAAACTAGCGGGCCGACCAGGCAATGAGCAGTTCTTC. It encodes CASSSKLAGRPGNEQFF.

The chain links TRBV10-3 to TRBJ1-5; D call uncertain. The V gene's germline CDR1 is ENHRY and CDR2 SYGVKD. The CDR3 is 13 amino acids. The V gene lost 3 bases and the J gene lost 0 bases, with 3 bases spanning the gap. CDR3 amino acids: CAISDISNQPQHF. DNA of the CDR3: TGTGCCATCAGTGACATTAGCAATCAGCCCCAGCATTTT.

The chain recombines TRBV19 with TRBJ1-1; possible D gene TRBD1, 5 bases. From germline, CDR1 is LNHDA and CDR2 SQIVND (reference sequence). V lost 9 bases and J lost 4, with 12 bases in between. This CDR3 comprises 12 residues. The CDR3 sequence is CASRSGITEAFF. CDR3 bases: TGTGCCAGCCGCTCAGGGATCACTGAAGCTTTCTTT.

The genes are TRBV2 and TRBJ1-2; 7 nucleotides match TRBD1. Losses at the gene ends were 3 bases for V and 0 bases for J; bases not matched to a gene: 1. The CDR3 spans 14 residues. The germline gives CDR1 SNHLY, CDR2 FYNNEI. This chain's CDR3 is CASSETGSNYGYTF. The DNA for the CDR3 is TGTGCCAGCAGTGAGACAGGGTCTAACTATGGCTACACCTTC.

The V and J genes are TRBV5-6 and TRBJ1-2; no clear D. This CDR3 spans 14 amino acids. Trimming pared 2 bases from V and 4 bases from J, leaving 12 bases between. Germline CDR1 is SGHDT and CDR2 is YYEEEE. CDR3 coding DNA: TGTGCCAGCAGCTTCGTTGGGAGTACCTATGGCTACACCTTC. Protein sequence: CASSFVGSTYGYTF.

The gene calls are TRBV5-1 and TRBJ2-6; D not resolved. CDR1 and CDR2 from the germline V gene are SGHRS and YFSETQ. The V gene lost 4 bases and the J gene lost 3 bases, with 8 bases spanning the gap. This CDR3 contains 14 residues. For the CDR3, the DNA is TGCGCCAGCAGCCCCGCCGTTGGGGCCAACGTCCTGACTTTC. Translation: CASSPAVGANVLTF.

The chain combines TRBV6-5 with TRBJ2-7, with 8 bases matching TRBD1. V was clipped by 5 bases and J by 0 bases; unmatched bases: 3. The CDR3 loop spans 14 amino acids. CDR1 and CDR2 (germline): MNHEY, SVGAGI. The CDR3 sequence is CASSHDRGSYEQYF. In nucleotides, the CDR3 is TGTGCCAGCAGTCACGACAGGGGCTCCTACGAGCAGTACTTC.

This sequence joins TRBV5-1 and TRBJ1-2; maybe TRBD1 (5 bases). There are 14 residues in the CDR3. Trimming removed 4 bases at V and 3 bases at J, with 13 bases between. The germline V gene encodes CDR1 SGHRS and CDR2 YFSETQ. Here the CDR3 DNA reads TGCGCCAGCAGCCCCGTAGGGGAGGACTATGGCTACACCTTC. Encoded protein: CASSPVGEDYGYTF.

This clone was observed a single time. The V call is TRBV6-5, the J call TRBJ2-1; D remains ambiguous. The CDR3 spans 14 residues. V gave up 5 bases and J gave up 1 base, with 9 bases separating them. Germline V CDR1 and CDR2: MNHEY, SVGAGI. CDR3 residues: CASSPLGSYNEQFF. For the CDR3, the DNA is TGTGCCAGCAGTCCACTGGGGTCCTACAATGAGCAGTTCTTC.

The chain combines TRBV2 with TRBJ2-1, with TRBD2 matching over 7 bases. This CDR3 comprises 16 residues. CDR1 SNHLY and CDR2 FYNNEI come from the germline V gene. The junction had 16 bases not matched to a gene; V was cut back by 7 bases and J by 7 bases. CDR3 sequence: CASIDLLAREDNEQFF. The CDR3 DNA follows: TGTGCCAGCATCGACCTACTGGCTCGGGAGGATAATGAGCAGTTCTTC.

This clone was detected only a few times. The chain is built from TRBV2 and TRBJ1-1, with a tentative D call TRBD1 (5 bases). CDR1 SNHLY and CDR2 FYNNEI come from the germline V gene. This CDR3 has 13 amino acids. The V end was cut by 6 bases, the J end by 5 bases, with 13 bases between. The CDR3 loop reads CASRVTGGTEAFF. As DNA, the CDR3 is TGTGCCAGCAGGGTAACGGGGGGTACTGAAGCTTTCTTT.

The chain links TRBV4-3 to TRBJ1-1; D gene unclear. CDR3 length: 13 residues. Trimming pared 0 bases from V and 11 bases from J, leaving 13 bases between. Germline-derived CDR1 and CDR2 are LGHNA and YSLEER. The CDR3 nucleotides read TGCGCCAGCAGCCAAGAGATCGGGTCTAGGGCTTTCTTT. It specifies CASSQEIGSRAFF.

This chain connects TRBV7-2 to TRBJ1-5, with 10 bases lining up with TRBD1. This CDR3 region has 16 residues. V trimming: 5 bases; J trimming: 7 bases; junction bases outside the gene matches: 11. Germline CDR1 is SGHTA and CDR2 is FQGNSA. CDR3 in amino acids: CASSLLGTGEKQPQHF. The CDR3 coding sequence is TGTGCCAGCAGCCTCCTCGGGACAGGGGAAAAACAGCCCCAGCATTTT.

The chain joins TRBV6-5 to TRBJ1-3; D remains unclear. Between the trimmed V and J ends, which lost 5 bases and 4 bases, there was a span of 3 bases. The germline V gene has CDR1 MNHEY and CDR2 SVGAGI. CDR3 length equals 11 residues. The CDR3 reads CASSRGNTIYF. The CDR3 region has the DNA TGTGCCAGCAGTCGGGGAAACACCATATATTTT.

V is TRBV10-3 and J is TRBJ2-7; perhaps TRBD1 as D (6 bases). This CDR3 region has 16 residues. Germline V gives CDR1 ENHRY, CDR2 SYGVKD. Trimming pared 0 bases from V and 0 bases from J, leaving 12 bases between. The CDR3 spells CAISESPDRSSYEQYF. The DNA of the CDR3 is TGTGCCATCAGTGAGTCTCCCGACAGGAGCTCCTACGAGCAGTACTTC.

The rearrangement uses TRBV4-1 and TRBJ2-2, with unresolved D. Germline V gene data show CDR1 as MGHRA and CDR2 as YSYEKL. The CDR3 is made up of 15 amino acids. Trimming cost V 2 bases and J 3 bases, with 10 bases left between them. The CDR3 region has the DNA TGCGCCAGCAGCCAACCCTGGGCGGACACCGGGGAGCTGTTTTTT. Residues: CASSQPWADTGELFF.